The clone carrying this T cell receptor (beta chain) was counted a few times. Its antigen remains unknown. The immunoSEQ assay was v3.0, run at survey level. Produced via immunoSEQ multiplex PCR; TCRdb's table is partial and in-frame only. The sample consists of some 16,000 clones, over 65% of them appearing once. This specimen comes from a study of long-term antiretroviral therapy in people with HIV. General study findings and limits: Clones that had undergone expansion before ART dominated the repertoire at all time points.

No fewer than two post-ART and no fewer than one pre-ART PBMC samples existed for each donor. From germline, CDR1 is SGHNT and CDR2 YYREEE (reference sequence). V was clipped by 10 bases and J by 11 bases, with 19 bases between them. The CDR3 totals 13 residues. This sequence originates from a man aged 40-49 years with HIV. The sample consisted of unsorted PBMCs, taken 2.1 years after starting antiretroviral therapy. This chain uses TRBV5-4 with TRBJ1-6, with D possibly being TRBD1 (6 bases). The CDR3 loop is CAGQRGATPPLHF. CDR3 in DNA: TGTGCCGGTCAGCGGGGGGCGACCCCACCCCTCCACTTT.